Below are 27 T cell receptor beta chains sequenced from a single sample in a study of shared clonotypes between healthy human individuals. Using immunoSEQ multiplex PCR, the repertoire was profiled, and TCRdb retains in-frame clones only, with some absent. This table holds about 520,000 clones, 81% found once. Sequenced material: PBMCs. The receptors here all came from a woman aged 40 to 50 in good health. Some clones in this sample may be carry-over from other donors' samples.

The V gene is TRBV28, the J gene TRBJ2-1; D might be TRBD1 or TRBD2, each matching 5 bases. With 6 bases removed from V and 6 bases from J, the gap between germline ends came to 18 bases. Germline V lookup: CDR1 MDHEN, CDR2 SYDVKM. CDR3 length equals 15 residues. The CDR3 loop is CASSSSGGLLNEQFF. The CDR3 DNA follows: TGTGCCAGCAGCTCAAGTGGGGGTTTACTCAATGAGCAGTTCTTC.

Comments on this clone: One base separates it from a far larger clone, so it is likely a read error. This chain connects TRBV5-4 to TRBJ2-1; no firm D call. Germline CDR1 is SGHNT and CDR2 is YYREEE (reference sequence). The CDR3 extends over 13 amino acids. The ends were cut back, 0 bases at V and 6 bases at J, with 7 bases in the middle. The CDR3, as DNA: TGTGCCAGCAGCTTGGGCTCCGCCAATGAGCAGTTCTTC. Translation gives CASSLGSANEQFF.

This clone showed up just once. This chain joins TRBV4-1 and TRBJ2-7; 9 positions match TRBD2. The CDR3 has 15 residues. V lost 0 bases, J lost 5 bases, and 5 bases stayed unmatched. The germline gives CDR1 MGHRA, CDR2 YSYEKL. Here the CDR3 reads CASSQDSGSTHEQYF. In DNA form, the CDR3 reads TGCGCCAGCAGCCAAGATAGCGGGAGTACCCACGAGCAGTACTTC.

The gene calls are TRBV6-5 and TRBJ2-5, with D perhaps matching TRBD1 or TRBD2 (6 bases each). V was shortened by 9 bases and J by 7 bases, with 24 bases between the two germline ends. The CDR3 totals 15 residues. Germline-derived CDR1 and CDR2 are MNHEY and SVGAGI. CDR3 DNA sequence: TGTGCCAGTGGTGTGTCGGGGGCGGTCTCGGGGACCCAGTACTTC. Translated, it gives CASGVSGAVSGTQYF.

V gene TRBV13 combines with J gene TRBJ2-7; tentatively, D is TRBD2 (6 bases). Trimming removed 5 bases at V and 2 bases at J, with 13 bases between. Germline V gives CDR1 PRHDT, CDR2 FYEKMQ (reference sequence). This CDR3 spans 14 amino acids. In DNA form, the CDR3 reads TGTGCCAGCAGCACACCTAGCGTCACCTACGAGCAGTACTTC. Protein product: CASSTPSVTYEQYF.

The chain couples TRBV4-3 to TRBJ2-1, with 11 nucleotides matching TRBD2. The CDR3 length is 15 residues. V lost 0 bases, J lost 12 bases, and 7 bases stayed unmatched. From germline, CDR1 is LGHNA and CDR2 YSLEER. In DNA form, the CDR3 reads TGCGCCAGCAGCCAAGATCGTACTAGCGGGAGAAGGCAGTTCTTC. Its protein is CASSQDRTSGRRQFF.

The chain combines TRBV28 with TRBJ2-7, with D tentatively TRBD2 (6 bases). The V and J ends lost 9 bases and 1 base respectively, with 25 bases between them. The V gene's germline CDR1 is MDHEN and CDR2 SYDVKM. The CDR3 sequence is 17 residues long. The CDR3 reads CASRGWAGTDISYEQYF. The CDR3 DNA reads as TGTGCCAGTCGCGGTTGGGCGGGAACCGATATATCCTACGAGCAGTACTTC.

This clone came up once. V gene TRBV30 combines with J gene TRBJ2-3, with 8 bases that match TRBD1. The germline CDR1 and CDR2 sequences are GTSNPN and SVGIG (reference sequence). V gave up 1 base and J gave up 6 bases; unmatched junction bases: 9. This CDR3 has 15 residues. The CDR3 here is CAWSDTGGSWDTQYF. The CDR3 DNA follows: TGTGCCTGGAGTGATACAGGGGGATCCTGGGATACGCAGTATTTT.

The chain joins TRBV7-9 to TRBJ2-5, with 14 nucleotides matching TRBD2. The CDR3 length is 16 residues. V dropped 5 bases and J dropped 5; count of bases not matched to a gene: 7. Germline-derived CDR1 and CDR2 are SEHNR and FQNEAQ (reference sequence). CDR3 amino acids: CASSEGLAGVSETQYF. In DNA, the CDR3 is TGTGCCAGCAGCGAGGGACTAGCGGGAGTTTCGGAGACCCAGTACTTC.

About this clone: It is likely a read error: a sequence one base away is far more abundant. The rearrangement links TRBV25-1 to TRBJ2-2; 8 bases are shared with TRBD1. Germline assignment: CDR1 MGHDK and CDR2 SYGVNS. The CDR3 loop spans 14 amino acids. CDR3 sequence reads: CASGDRMNAGELFF. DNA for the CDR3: TGTGCCAGCGGGGACAGGATGAACGCCGGGGAGCTGTTTTTT.

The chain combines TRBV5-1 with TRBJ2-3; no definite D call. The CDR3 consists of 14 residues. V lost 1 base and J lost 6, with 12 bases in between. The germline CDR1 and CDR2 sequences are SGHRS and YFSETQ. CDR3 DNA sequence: TGCGCCAGCAGCTTGTCAGGCGCTCAGGATACGCAGTATTTT. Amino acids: CASSLSGAQDTQYF.

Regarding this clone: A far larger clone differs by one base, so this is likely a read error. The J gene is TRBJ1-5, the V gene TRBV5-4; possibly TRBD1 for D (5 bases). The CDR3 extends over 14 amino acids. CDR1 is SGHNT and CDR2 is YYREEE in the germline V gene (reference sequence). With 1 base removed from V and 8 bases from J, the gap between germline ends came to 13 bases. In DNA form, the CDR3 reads TGTGCCAGCAGCTTGAAAGGGGTTGATAAGCCCCAGCATTTT. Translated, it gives CASSLKGVDKPQHF.

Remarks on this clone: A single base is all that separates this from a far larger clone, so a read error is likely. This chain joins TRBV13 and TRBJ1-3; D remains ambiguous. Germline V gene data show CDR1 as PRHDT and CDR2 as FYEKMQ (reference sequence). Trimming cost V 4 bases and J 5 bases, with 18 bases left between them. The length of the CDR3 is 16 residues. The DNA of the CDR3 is TGTGCCAGCAGCTGGTCCGTGGACCGGAGTCGAAACACCATATATTTT. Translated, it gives CASSWSVDRSRNTIYF.

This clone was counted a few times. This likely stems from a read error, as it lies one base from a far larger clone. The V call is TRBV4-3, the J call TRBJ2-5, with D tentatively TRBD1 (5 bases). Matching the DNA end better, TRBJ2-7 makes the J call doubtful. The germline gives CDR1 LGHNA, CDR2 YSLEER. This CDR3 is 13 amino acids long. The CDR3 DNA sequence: TGCGCCAGCAGCCAAGGTTGGGGCGTCGAGCAGTACTTC. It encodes CASSQGWGVEQYF.

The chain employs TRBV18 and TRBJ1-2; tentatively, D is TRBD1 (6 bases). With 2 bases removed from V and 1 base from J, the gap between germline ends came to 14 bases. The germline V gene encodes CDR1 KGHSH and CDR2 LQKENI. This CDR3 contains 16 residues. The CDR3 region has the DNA TGTGCCAGCTCACCAGTTCAAGGGGGTATTAACTATGGCTACACCTTC. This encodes CASSPVQGGINYGYTF.

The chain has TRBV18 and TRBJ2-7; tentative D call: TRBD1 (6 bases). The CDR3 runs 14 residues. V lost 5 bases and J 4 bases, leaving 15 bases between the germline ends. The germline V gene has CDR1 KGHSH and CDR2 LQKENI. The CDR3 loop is CASSTGTAQYEQYF. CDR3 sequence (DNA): TGTGCCAGCTCAACAGGGACGGCCCAATACGAGCAGTACTTC.

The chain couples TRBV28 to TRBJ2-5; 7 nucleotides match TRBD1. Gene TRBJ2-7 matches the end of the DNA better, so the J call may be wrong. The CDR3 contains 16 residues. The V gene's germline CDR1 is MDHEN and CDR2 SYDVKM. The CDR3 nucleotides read TGTGCCAGTTGGCCCCGACAGGGCCGAAGCTCCTACGAGCAGTACTTC. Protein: CASWPRQGRSSYEQYF.

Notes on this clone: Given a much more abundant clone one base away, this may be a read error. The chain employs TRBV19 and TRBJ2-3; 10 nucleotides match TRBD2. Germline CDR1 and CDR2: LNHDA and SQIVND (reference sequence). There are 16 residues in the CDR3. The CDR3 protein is CVSSPSGRAKADTQYF. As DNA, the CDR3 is TGTGTCAGTAGTCCGAGCGGGAGGGCCAAGGCAGATACGCAGTATTTT.

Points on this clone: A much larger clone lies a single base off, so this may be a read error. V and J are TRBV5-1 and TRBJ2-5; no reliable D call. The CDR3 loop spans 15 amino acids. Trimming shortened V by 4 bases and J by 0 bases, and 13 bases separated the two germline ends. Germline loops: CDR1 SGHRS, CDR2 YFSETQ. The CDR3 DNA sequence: TGCGCCAGCAGCACCGCGCCGAGTAACCAAGAGACCCAGTACTTC. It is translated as CASSTAPSNQETQYF. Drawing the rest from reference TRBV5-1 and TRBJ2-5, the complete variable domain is KAGVTQTPRYLIKTRGQQVTLSCSPISGHRSVSWYQQTPGQGLQFLFEYFSETQRNKGNFPGRFSGRQFSNSRSEMNVSTLELGDSALYLCASSTAPSNQETQYFGPGTRLLVL.

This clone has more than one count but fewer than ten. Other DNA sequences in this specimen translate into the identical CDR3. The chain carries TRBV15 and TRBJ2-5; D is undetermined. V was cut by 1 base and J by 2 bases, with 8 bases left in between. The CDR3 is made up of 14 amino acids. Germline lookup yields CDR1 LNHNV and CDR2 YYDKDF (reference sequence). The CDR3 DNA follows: TGTGCCACCAGCAGAGGCAGACCACAAGAGACCCAGTACTTC. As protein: CATSRGRPQETQYF. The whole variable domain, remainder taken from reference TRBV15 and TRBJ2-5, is DAMVIQNPRYQVTQFGKPVTLSCSQTLNHNVMYWYQQKSSQAPKLLFHYYDKDFNNEADTPDNFQSRRPNTSFCFLDIRSPGLGDTAMYLCATSRGRPQETQYFGPGTRLLVL.

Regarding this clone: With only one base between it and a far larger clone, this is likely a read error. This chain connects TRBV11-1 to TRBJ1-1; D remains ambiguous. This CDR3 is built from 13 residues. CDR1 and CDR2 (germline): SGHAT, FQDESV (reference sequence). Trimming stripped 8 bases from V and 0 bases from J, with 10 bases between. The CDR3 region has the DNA TGTGCCAGCGGCAAGGAATTGAACACTGAAGCTTTCTTT. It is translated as CASGKELNTEAFF.

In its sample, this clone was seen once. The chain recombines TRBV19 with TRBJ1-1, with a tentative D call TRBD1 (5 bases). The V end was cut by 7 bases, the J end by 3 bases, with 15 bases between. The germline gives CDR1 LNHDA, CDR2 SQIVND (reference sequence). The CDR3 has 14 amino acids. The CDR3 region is CASIPGPGDTEAFF. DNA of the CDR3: TGTGCCAGTATACCGGGCCCGGGGGACACTGAAGCTTTCTTT.

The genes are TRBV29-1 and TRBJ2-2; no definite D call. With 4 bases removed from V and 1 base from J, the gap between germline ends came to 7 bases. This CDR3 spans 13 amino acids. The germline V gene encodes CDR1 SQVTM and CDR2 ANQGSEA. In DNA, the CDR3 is TGCAGCGTTGTTTCAGGGAACACCGGGGAGCTGTTTTTT. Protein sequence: CSVVSGNTGELFF.

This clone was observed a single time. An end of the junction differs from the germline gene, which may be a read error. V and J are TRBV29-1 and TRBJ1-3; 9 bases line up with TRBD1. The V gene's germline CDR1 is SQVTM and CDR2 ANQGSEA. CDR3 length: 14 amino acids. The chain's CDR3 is CSVEDRGKGNTIYF. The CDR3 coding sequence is TGCAGCGTAGAAGACAGGGGGAAAGGAAACACCATATATTTT.

The CDR3 nucleotides read TGCAGCGTCTCGCAGGACGGGAGGACCACTGAAGCTTTCTTT. Amino acid sequence: CSVSQDGRTTEAFF. The chain employs TRBV29-1 and TRBJ1-1; D unresolved. V shed 6 bases and J shed 4 bases, with 18 bases lying between them. Per the germline V gene, CDR1 is SQVTM and CDR2 is ANQGSEA. CDR3 length equals 14 residues.

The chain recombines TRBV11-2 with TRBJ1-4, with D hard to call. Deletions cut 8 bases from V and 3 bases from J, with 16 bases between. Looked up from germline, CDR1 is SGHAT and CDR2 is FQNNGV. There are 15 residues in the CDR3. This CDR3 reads CASAPGPTANEKLFF. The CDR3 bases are TGTGCCAGCGCTCCCGGTCCTACGGCTAATGAAAAACTGTTTTTT.

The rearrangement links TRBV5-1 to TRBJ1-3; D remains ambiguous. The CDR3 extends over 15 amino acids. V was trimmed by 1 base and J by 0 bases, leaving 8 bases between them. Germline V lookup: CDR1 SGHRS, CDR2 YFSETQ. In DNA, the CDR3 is TGCGCCAGCAGCTTGAGAGGCATCTCTGGAAACACCATATATTTT. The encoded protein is CASSLRGISGNTIYF.